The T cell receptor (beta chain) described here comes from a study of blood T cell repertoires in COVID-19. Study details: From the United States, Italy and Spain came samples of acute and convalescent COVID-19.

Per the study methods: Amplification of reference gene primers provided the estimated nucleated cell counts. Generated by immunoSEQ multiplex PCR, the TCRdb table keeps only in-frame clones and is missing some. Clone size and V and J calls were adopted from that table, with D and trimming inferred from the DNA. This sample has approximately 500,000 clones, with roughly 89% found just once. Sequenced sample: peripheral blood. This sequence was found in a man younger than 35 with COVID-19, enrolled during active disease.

The CDR3 spells CASSIGDSLFNQPQHF. In DNA, the CDR3 is TGTGCCAGTAGTATAGGGGACAGCCTATTCAATCAGCCCCAGCATTTT. The chain has TRBV19 and TRBJ1-5; TRBD1 matches at 7 bases. The CDR3 contains 16 residues. V was pared by 1 base and J by 3 bases, with 6 bases of the junction left unmatched. The germline CDR1 and CDR2 sequences are LNHDA and SQIVND (reference sequence).